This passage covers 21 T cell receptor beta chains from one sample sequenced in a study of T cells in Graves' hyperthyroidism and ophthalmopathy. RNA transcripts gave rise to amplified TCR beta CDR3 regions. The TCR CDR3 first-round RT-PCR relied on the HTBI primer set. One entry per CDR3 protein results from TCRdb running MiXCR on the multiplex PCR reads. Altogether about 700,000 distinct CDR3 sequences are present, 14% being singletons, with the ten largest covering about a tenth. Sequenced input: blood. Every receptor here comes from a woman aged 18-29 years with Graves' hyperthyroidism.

The CDR3 region has the DNA TGTGCCAGCAGCCCCCCGGGGGCGGGAGTTGTAGAGACCCAGTACTTC. Encoded protein: CASSPPGAGVVETQYF. The chain links TRBV13 to TRBJ2-5; the D gene is possibly TRBD2 (7 bases). Trimming stripped 5 bases from V and 4 bases from J, with 20 bases between. CDR1 and CDR2 (germline): PRHDT, FYEKMQ (reference sequence). The CDR3 spans 16 residues.

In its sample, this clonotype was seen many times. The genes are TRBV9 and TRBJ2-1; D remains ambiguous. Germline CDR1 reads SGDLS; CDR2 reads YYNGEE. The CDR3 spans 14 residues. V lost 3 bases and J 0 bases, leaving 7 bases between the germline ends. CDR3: CASSGLSSYNEQFF. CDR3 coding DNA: TGTGCCAGCAGCGGGTTAAGCTCCTACAATGAGCAGTTCTTC.

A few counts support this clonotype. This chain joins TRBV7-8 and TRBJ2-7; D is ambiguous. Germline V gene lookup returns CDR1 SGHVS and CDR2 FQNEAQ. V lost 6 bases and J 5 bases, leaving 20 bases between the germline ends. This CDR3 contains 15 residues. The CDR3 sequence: CASSPQVVPRNEQYF. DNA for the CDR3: TGTGCCAGCAGTCCCCAGGTTGTGCCGAGGAACGAGCAGTACTTC.

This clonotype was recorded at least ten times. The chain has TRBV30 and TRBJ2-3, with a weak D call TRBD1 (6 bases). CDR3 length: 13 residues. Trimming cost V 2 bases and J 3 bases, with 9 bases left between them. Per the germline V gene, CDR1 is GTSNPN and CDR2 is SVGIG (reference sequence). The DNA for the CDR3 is TGTGCCTGGAGTACAGGGCGGACAGATACGCAGTATTTT. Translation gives CAWSTGRTDTQYF.

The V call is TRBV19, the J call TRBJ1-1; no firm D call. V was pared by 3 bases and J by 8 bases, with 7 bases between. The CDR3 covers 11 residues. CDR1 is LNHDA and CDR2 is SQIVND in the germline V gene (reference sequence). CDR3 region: CASSIFTEAFF. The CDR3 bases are TGTGCCAGTAGTATTTTTACCGAAGCTTTCTTT. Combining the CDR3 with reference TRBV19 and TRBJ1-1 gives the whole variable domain DGGITQSPKYLFRKEGQNVTLSCEQNLNHDAMYWYRQDPGQGLRLIYYSQIVNDFQKGDIAEGYSVSREKKESFPLTVTSAQKNPTAFYLCASSIFTEAFFGQGTRLTVV.

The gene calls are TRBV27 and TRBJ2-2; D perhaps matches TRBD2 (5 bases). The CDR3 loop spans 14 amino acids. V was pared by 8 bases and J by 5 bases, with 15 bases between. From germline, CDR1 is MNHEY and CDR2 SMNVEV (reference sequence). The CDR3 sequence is CASGSGWGTGELFF. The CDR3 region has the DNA TGTGCCAGCGGGTCGGGGTGGGGAACCGGGGAGCTGTTTTTT.

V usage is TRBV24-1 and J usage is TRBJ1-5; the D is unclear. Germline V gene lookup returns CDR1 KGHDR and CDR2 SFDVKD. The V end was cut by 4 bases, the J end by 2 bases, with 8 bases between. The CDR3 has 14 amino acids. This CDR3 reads CATSESQGNQPQHF. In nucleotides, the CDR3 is TGTGCCACCAGTGAATCGCAGGGCAATCAGCCCCAGCATTTT.

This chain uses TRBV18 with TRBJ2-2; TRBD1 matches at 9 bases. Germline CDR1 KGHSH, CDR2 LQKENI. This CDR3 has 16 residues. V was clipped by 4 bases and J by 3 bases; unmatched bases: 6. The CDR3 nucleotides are TGTGCCAGCTCACTCCCGGGACAGGGACACACCGGGGAGCTGTTTTTT. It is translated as CASSLPGQGHTGELFF.

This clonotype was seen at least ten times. CDR3 bases: TGTGCCAGCAGCTTAAGACTAGCGGTAGAAGAGACCCAGTACTTC. Translated: CASSLRLAVEETQYF. This sequence joins TRBV11-2 and TRBJ2-5; 9 bases line up with TRBD2. Per germline, CDR1 SGHAT and CDR2 FQNNGV. The CDR3 has 15 amino acids. V was pared by 2 bases and J by 3 bases, with 4 bases of the junction left unmatched.

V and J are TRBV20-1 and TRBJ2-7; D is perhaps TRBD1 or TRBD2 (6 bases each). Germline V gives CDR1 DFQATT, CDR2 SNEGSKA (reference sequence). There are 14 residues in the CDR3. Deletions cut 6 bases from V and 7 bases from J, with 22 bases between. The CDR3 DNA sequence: TGCAGTGCGAGGAGGGGGACATTAACATTTGAGCAGTACTTC. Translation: CSARRGTLTFEQYF.

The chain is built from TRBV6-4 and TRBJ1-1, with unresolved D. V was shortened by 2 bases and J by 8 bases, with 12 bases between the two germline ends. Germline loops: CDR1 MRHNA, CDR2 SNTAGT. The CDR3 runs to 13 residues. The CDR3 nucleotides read TGTGCCAGCAGTGACGGGCGGACGATAGAAGCTTTCTTT. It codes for CASSDGRTIEAFF.

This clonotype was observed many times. In DNA, the CDR3 is TGTGCCAGCAGCCAGGGGGGGCGGGAGCGATGGAATGAGCAGTTCTTC. Its translation: CASSQGGRERWNEQFF. The chain has TRBV7-8 and TRBJ2-1; D could derive from TRBD1 or TRBD2 (7 bases each). The germline V and J ends were trimmed by 5 bases and 7 bases, with 21 bases remaining between them. Germline lookup yields CDR1 SGHVS and CDR2 FQNEAQ. The CDR3 has 16 amino acids. Drawing the rest from reference TRBV7-8 and TRBJ2-1, the complete variable domain is GAGVSQSPRYKVAKRGQDVALRCDPISGHVSLFWYQQALGQGPEFLTYFQNEAQLDKSGLPSDRFFAERPEGSVSTLKIQRTQQEDSAVYLCASSQGGRERWNEQFFGPGTRLTVL.

In nucleotides, the CDR3 is TGTGCCAGCAGCTTAGCTGGGACCTACTATGGCTACACCTTC. This codes for CASSLAGTYYGYTF. This chain links TRBV13 with TRBJ1-2; TRBD1 is a possible D gene (5 bases). Trimming removed 1 base from V and 3 bases from J, with 9 bases in between. The CDR3 spans 14 residues. Germline V gene sequence: CDR1 PRHDT, CDR2 FYEKMQ (reference sequence). Drawing the rest from reference TRBV13 and TRBJ1-2, the complete variable domain is AAGVIQSPRHLIKEKRETATLKCYPIPRHDTVYWYQQGPGQDPQFLISFYEKMQSDKGSIPDRFSAQQFSDYHSELNMSSLELGDSALYFCASSLAGTYYGYTFGSGTRLTVV.

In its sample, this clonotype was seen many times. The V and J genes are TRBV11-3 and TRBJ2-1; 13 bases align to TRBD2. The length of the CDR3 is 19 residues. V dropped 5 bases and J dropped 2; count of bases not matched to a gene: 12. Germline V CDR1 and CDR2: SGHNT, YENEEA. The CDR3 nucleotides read TGTGCCAGCAGCCCGGGGACTAGCGGGATCCCCCAACCCTACAATGAGCAGTTCTTC. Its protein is CASSPGTSGIPQPYNEQFF.

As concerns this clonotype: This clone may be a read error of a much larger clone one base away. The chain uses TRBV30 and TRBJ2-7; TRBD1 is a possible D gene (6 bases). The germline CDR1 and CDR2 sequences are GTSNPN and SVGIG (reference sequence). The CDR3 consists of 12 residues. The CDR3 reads CACKGTNYEKYF. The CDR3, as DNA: TGTGCCTGTAAAGGGACAAACTACGAGAAGTACTTC.

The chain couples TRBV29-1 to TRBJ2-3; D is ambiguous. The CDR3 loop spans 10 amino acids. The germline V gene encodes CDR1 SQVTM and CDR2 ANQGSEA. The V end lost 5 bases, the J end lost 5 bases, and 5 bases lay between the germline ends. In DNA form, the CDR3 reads TGCAGCGTTTTAGGAGATACGCAGTATTTT. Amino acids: CSVLGDTQYF.

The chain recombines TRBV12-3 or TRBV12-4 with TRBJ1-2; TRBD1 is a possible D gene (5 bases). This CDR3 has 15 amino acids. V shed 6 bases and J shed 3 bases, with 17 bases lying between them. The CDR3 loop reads CASSAGRALDYGYTF. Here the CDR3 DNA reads TGTGCCAGCAGCGCAGGGAGGGCTTTAGACTATGGCTACACCTTC.

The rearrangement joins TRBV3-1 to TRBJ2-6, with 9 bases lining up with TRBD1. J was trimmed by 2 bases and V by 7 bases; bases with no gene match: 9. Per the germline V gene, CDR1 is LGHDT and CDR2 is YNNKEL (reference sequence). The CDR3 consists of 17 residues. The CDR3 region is CASTQTGGRAGANVLTF. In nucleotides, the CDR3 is TGTGCCAGCACCCAGACAGGGGGGCGTGCTGGGGCCAACGTCCTGACTTTC.

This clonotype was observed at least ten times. The CDR3 DNA reads as TGTGCCAGCAGCCAACAGCCTGGAAACACCATATATTTT. Residues: CASSQQPGNTIYF. The chain employs TRBV7-3 and TRBJ1-3, with D uncertain. The ends were cut back, 5 bases at V and 2 bases at J, with 7 bases in the middle. The CDR3 is 13 amino acids. Germline values: CDR1 SGHTA, CDR2 FQGTGA.

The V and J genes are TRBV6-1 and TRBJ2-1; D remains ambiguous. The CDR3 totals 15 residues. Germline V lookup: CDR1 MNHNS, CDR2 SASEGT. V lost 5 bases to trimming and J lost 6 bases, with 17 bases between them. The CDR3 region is CASSLLTGYGNEQFF. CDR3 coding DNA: TGTGCCAGCAGTCTTCTGACGGGCTATGGCAATGAGCAGTTCTTC.

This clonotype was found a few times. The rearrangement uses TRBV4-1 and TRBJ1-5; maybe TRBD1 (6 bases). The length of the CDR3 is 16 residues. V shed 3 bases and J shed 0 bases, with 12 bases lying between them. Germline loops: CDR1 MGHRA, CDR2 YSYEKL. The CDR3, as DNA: TGCGCCAGCAGCCACGTACAGGGAGGTAGCAATCAGCCCCAGCATTTT. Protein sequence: CASSHVQGGSNQPQHF.